The 27 T cell receptor beta chains below come from one sample, sequenced in a study of identical twins. TCRdb passed the 5' RACE reads through MiXCR, listing each CDR3 protein once. The sample records a few hundred thousand distinct CDR3 sequences, 20% to 25% being singletons. The sample was also linked to a second study, of T cells expressing NK-cell markers.

Sequencing was carried out using CD4+ T cells sorted from blood. These receptors were obtained from a woman between 18 and 29 years old in good health.

This rearrangement joins TRBV10-2 to TRBJ2-3, with a tentative D call TRBD2 (5 bases). V dropped 6 bases and J dropped 2 bases, with 12 bases sitting between them. Germline values: CDR1 WSHSY, CDR2 SAAADI. This CDR3 spans 14 amino acids. CDR3 in DNA: TGCGCCAGCAGGGCCGAGCGGCTCACAGATACGCAGTATTTT. Encoded protein: CASRAERLTDTQYF.

This clonotype was counted a few times. V is TRBV10-3 and J is TRBJ2-4; D is perhaps TRBD1 (6 bases). Germline CDR1 is ENHRY and CDR2 is SYGVKD. Trimming left V 5 bases short and J 1 base short, with 15 bases between. The CDR3 totals 16 residues. In DNA, the CDR3 is TGTGCCATCAGTCCAACGAATGACAGGGCCAAAAACATTCAGTACTTC. As protein: CAISPTNDRAKNIQYF.

In this sample, this clonotype turned up a few times. This chain connects TRBV6-2 or TRBV6-3 to TRBJ2-1; TRBD1 matches at 9 bases. Germline CDR1 and CDR2: MNHEY and SVGEGT. Losses at the gene ends were 5 bases for V and 4 bases for J; bases not matched to a gene: 9. The CDR3 is 16 amino acids. The CDR3 DNA reads as TGTGCCAGCAGTGGAAGGGACAGGGACACTTACAATGAGCAGTTCTTC. Its protein product is CASSGRDRDTYNEQFF.

This clonotype was picked up a small number of times. The chain combines TRBV12-3 or TRBV12-4 with TRBJ2-4; TRBD2 aligns across 14 bases. The ends lost 3 bases at V and 7 bases at J; junction bases unmatched: 5. The CDR3 contains 16 residues. CDR3 sequence reads: CASSLTSGGARNIQYF. The CDR3 region has the DNA TGTGCCAGCAGTTTGACTAGCGGGGGGGCCCGGAACATTCAGTACTTC.

The chain has TRBV12-3 or TRBV12-4 and TRBJ2-3, with 9 bases identical to TRBD2. V lost 4 bases and J lost 1; bases outside the gene matches: 9. The CDR3 sequence is 17 residues long. This CDR3 reads CASSSPFASGGTDTQYF. The CDR3 bases are TGTGCCAGCAGTTCCCCTTTTGCTAGCGGGGGCACAGATACGCAGTATTTT.

The CDR3 protein is CASRTPGWNTEAFF. The CDR3 region has the DNA TGTGCCAGCAGAACCCCAGGGTGGAACACTGAAGCTTTCTTT. The V call is TRBV6-2 or TRBV6-3, the J call TRBJ1-1; D perhaps matches TRBD1 (5 bases). The CDR3 has 14 amino acids. The ends were cut back, 6 bases at V and 1 base at J, with 12 bases in the middle. CDR1 is MNHEY and CDR2 is SVGEGT in the germline V gene.

This clonotype was detected many times. At one of its ends the junction is not consistent with the germline gene, which may arise from a read error. V is TRBV7-2 and J is TRBJ2-7; D not certain. In germline, CDR1 is SGHTA, CDR2 FQGNSA. This CDR3 region has 12 residues. CDR3 loop: CASSLTLYEQYF. Here the CDR3 DNA reads TGCGCCAGCAGCTTGACCCTCTACGAGCAGTACTTC. Full variable domain (missing parts from reference TRBV7-2 and TRBJ2-7): GAGVSQSPSNKVTEKGKDVELRCDPISGHTALYWYRQSLGQGLEFLIYFQGNSAPDKSGLPSDRFSAERTGGSVSTLTIQRTQQEDSAVYLCASSLTLYEQYFGPGTRLTVT.

The J gene is TRBJ2-6, the V gene TRBV12-3 or TRBV12-4, with 8 nucleotides matching TRBD1. Trimming removed 6 bases from V and 4 bases from J; junction bases left unmatched: 2. The CDR3 is made up of 14 amino acids. In DNA form, the CDR3 reads TGTGCCAGCAGATGGACAGGGGGGGCCAACGTCCTGACTTTC. This encodes CASRWTGGANVLTF.

This clonotype was picked up a small number of times. Written as DNA, the CDR3 is TGTGCCAGCAGAACCCGACAGGCGAGCTCCTACAATGAGCAGTTCTTC. This encodes CASRTRQASSYNEQFF. The chain uses TRBV12-3 or TRBV12-4 and TRBJ2-1, with D possibly matching TRBD1 (6 bases). The CDR3 has 16 residues. V gave up 6 bases and J gave up 0 bases, with 15 bases separating them.

This clonotype was counted ten times or more. This chain joins TRBV5-1 and TRBJ1-4; D remains ambiguous. Trimming stripped 4 bases from V and 4 bases from J, with 14 bases between. The CDR3 is made up of 15 amino acids. Germline values: CDR1 SGHRS, CDR2 YFSETQ. CDR3 residues: CASSLQDGSNEKLFF. CDR3 DNA sequence: TGCGCCAGCAGCCTGCAGGACGGTAGTAATGAAAAACTGTTTTTT. Full variable domain (outside the CDR3, taken from reference TRBV5-1 and TRBJ1-4): KAGVTQTPRYLIKTRGQQVTLSCSPISGHRSVSWYQQTPGQGLQFLFEYFSETQRNKGNFPGRFSGRQFSNSRSEMNVSTLELGDSALYLCASSLQDGSNEKLFFGSGTQLSVL.

In this sample, this clonotype turned up a few times. The chain links TRBV29-1 to TRBJ1-5; D is possibly TRBD1 (5 bases). V gave up 1 base and J gave up 2 bases, with 9 bases separating them. Germline CDR1 reads SQVTM; CDR2 reads ANQGSEA. The CDR3 loop spans 14 amino acids. The CDR3 here is CSVEGGVGNQPQHF. CDR3 DNA sequence: TGCAGCGTTGAAGGGGGGGTGGGCAATCAGCCCCAGCATTTT.

The table lists this clonotype with a few counts. CDR3 amino acids: CASSFLSETQYF. The DNA of the CDR3 is TGCGCCAGCAGCTTCCTTTCGGAGACCCAGTACTTC. The chain has TRBV5-1 and TRBJ2-5; D gene ambiguous. The CDR3 has 12 amino acids. The germline V gene encodes CDR1 SGHRS and CDR2 YFSETQ. Trimming took 2 bases from V and 5 from J, leaving 7 bases between them.

This clonotype was counted only a few times. J is TRBJ1-2 and V is TRBV20-1, with D tentatively TRBD1 (6 bases). The length of the CDR3 is 16 residues. The V end lost 7 bases, the J end lost 0 bases, and 21 bases lay between the germline ends. Germline lookup yields CDR1 DFQATT and CDR2 SNEGSKA (reference sequence). CDR3 sequence (DNA): TGCAGTGGATCAGCTCAGGGGAAGGGACCTAACTATGGCTACACCTTC. Amino acid sequence: CSGSAQGKGPNYGYTF.

This clonotype is labeled as large. The chain links TRBV10-3 to TRBJ2-2, with D perhaps assigned TRBD1 or TRBD2 (5 bases each). The CDR3 consists of 13 residues. From germline, CDR1 is ENHRY and CDR2 SYGVKD. V lost 10 bases and J 2 bases, leaving 11 bases between the germline ends. CDR3 DNA: TGTGCCACGGGACCTTATAACACCGGGGAGCTGTTTTTT. Encoded protein: CATGPYNTGELFF.

This clonotype has a handful of counts. CDR3 amino acids: CASSDTGSNQPQHF. DNA for the CDR3: TGTGCCAGCAGTGATACGGGTAGCAATCAGCCCCAGCATTTT. The V call is TRBV12-3 or TRBV12-4, the J call TRBJ1-5; D is uncertain. Trimming shortened V by 5 bases and J by 0 bases, and 8 bases separated the two germline ends. The CDR3 sequence is 14 residues long.

This clonotype was seen more than once but under ten times. The rearrangement uses TRBV5-1 and TRBJ2-5; D gene ambiguous. The germline V and J ends were trimmed by 0 bases and 2 bases, with 11 bases remaining between them. The CDR3 loop spans 15 amino acids. Germline lookup yields CDR1 SGHRS and CDR2 YFSETQ. CDR3 coding DNA: TGCGCCAGCAGCTTGGGCAGAGGCAGACAAGAGACCCAGTACTTC. This gives the protein CASSLGRGRQETQYF.

This clonotype was picked up a small number of times. The J gene is TRBJ2-1, the V gene TRBV9, with 9 bases identical to TRBD2. V was clipped by 2 bases and J by 9 bases; unmatched bases: 9. The CDR3 has 15 residues. Germline V lookup: CDR1 SGDLS, CDR2 YYNGEE. CDR3 loop: CASSVSGGTDFEQFF. CDR3 coding DNA: TGTGCCAGCAGCGTCAGCGGGGGGACGGATTTTGAGCAGTTCTTC.

Many counts were recorded for this clonotype. J is TRBJ1-6 and V is TRBV12-3 or TRBV12-4; D possibly corresponds to TRBD1 (5 bases). V was clipped by 0 bases and J by 7 bases, with 7 bases between them. The CDR3 loop spans 14 amino acids. Here the CDR3 DNA reads TGTGCCAGCAGTTTAGCACAGGACAATTCACCCCTCCACTTT. Translation gives CASSLAQDNSPLHF.

This clonotype was found a few times. The chain recombines TRBV4-3 with TRBJ2-5; TRBD2 matches 15 bases. Germline-derived CDR1 and CDR2 are LGHNA and YSLEER. The CDR3 is made up of 17 amino acids. J lost 1 base, V lost 4 bases, and 4 bases had no gene match. The CDR3 sequence is CASSRRTSGRVQETQYF. The DNA for the CDR3 is TGCGCCAGCAGCCGTAGGACTAGCGGGAGGGTCCAAGAGACCCAGTACTTC.

This clonotype was seen a few times. This sequence joins TRBV5-1 and TRBJ2-7; D possibly uses TRBD1 or TRBD2 (5 bases each). CDR1 and CDR2 from the germline V gene are SGHRS and YFSETQ. The CDR3 has 16 residues. Trimming left V 0 bases short and J 4 bases short, with 17 bases between. The CDR3, as DNA: TGCGCCAGCAGCTTGGTTGGGGGTGGCAGTCGGTACGAGCAGTACTTC. Protein sequence: CASSLVGGGSRYEQYF.

This rearrangement joins TRBV2 to TRBJ2-2; no reliable D call. CDR1 and CDR2 from the germline V gene are SNHLY and FYNNEI. This CDR3 contains 12 residues. Trimming stripped 5 bases from V and 6 bases from J, with 7 bases between. The CDR3 DNA is TGTGCCAGCAGTCTATACGCCGGGGAGCTGTTTTTT. Residues: CASSLYAGELFF. The complete variable domain, with remaining parts taken from reference TRBV2 and TRBJ2-2, reads EPEVTQTPSHQVTQMGQEVILRCVPISNHLYFYWYRQILGQKVEFLVSFYNNEISEKSEIFDDQFSVERPDGSNFTLKIRSTKLEDSAMYFCASSLYAGELFFGEGSRLTVL.

This chain links TRBV11-3 with TRBJ2-1; 10 positions match TRBD1. The ends lost 6 bases at V and 4 bases at J; junction bases unmatched: 6. This CDR3 has 15 amino acids. Germline V gene data show CDR1 as SGHNT and CDR2 as YENEEA. Written as DNA, the CDR3 is TGTGCCAGCAGTGCGGACAGGGGGAGTTACAATGAGCAGTTCTTC. Translating gives CASSADRGSYNEQFF.

This clonotype was found a few times. The V and J genes are TRBV5-1 and TRBJ2-2, with a possible D match to TRBD2 (5 bases). The length of the CDR3 is 17 residues. V was shortened by 0 bases and J by 4 bases, with 16 bases between the two germline ends. Germline loops: CDR1 SGHRS, CDR2 YFSETQ. CDR3 residues: CASSLADGNVGTGELFF. The CDR3 region has the DNA TGCGCCAGCAGCTTGGCCGACGGGAACGTGGGCACCGGGGAGCTGTTTTTT. Based on the CDR3 plus reference TRBV5-1 and TRBJ2-2, the full variable domain is KAGVTQTPRYLIKTRGQQVTLSCSPISGHRSVSWYQQTPGQGLQFLFEYFSETQRNKGNFPGRFSGRQFSNSRSEMNVSTLELGDSALYLCASSLADGNVGTGELFFGEGSRLTVL.

This clonotype has a count of ten or more. This chain joins TRBV20-1 and TRBJ1-1, with 7 bases aligning to TRBD1. V lost 1 base to trimming and J lost 2 bases; unmatched junction nucleotides: 4. Germline values: CDR1 DFQATT, CDR2 SNEGSKA (reference sequence). The CDR3 loop spans 14 amino acids. The chain's CDR3 is CSARGRDRNTEAFF. CDR3 sequence (DNA): TGCAGTGCTAGAGGTCGGGACAGAAACACTGAAGCTTTCTTT.

This clonotype was observed at least ten times. V usage is TRBV10-3 and J usage is TRBJ2-1; D unclear. CDR1 is ENHRY and CDR2 is SYGVKD in the germline V gene. This CDR3 comprises 11 residues. V was clipped by 2 bases and J by 7 bases, with 3 bases between them. The CDR3: CAISETNEQFF. The CDR3 DNA sequence: TGTGCCATCAGTGAGACGAATGAGCAGTTCTTC.

The chain combines TRBV20-1 with TRBJ1-6; 7 bases align to TRBD1. Per germline, CDR1 DFQATT and CDR2 SNEGSKA (reference sequence). Trimming at V came to 2 bases and at J to 5 bases, leaving 9 bases not matched to a gene. The length of the CDR3 is 16 residues. The CDR3 spells CSARSLTGRDNSPLHF. CDR3 nucleotides: TGCAGTGCTAGAAGTTTGACAGGGAGAGATAATTCACCCCTCCACTTT.

The V and J genes are TRBV3-1 and TRBJ2-7; D possibly corresponds to TRBD2 (6 bases). Deletions cut 0 bases from V and 2 bases from J, with 14 bases between. The CDR3 runs to 16 residues. Germline V CDR1 and CDR2: LGHDT, YNNKEL (reference sequence). DNA of the CDR3: TGTGCCAGCAGCCAAGATGGGGGACGGGGGACCTACGAGCAGTACTTC. Protein: CASSQDGGRGTYEQYF.